This T cell receptor (beta chain) came from a study of blood T cell repertoires in COVID-19. Study-level background: Sample material is recorded as cDNA or gDNA derived from T cells, B-cell-depleted T cells, or PBMCs.

This CDR3 is 15 amino acids long. CDR1 SGHAT and CDR2 FQDESV come from the germline V gene (reference sequence). J lost 2 bases, V lost 5 bases, and 4 bases had no gene match. Seattle patient enrollment occurred during active infection, with longitudinal follow-up thereafter. As originally analysed: By means of reference gene primer amplification, nucleated cell counts were estimated. Sequenced by immunoSEQ multiplex PCR; TCRdb stores in-frame clones only, minus some. That table is the source of V, J and clone size, and D and trimming were worked out from the DNA. The top ten hold 0.8% to 0.9% of the sample, which has roughly 460,000 clones, about 87% seen once.

This receptor was obtained from a man aged 18-30 years with COVID-19, enrolled during active disease. Sequencing used peripheral blood. The genes are TRBV11-1 and TRBJ1-5, with 9 bases identical to TRBD1. The chain's CDR3 is CASSLTGGGNQPQHF. CDR3 sequence (DNA): TGTGCCAGCAGCCTTACAGGGGGCGGCAATCAGCCCCAGCATTTT.